The next 16 T cell receptor beta chains were all read from a single sample in a study of tumor-infiltrating lymphocytes in primary liver carcinoma. With a constant-region primer, TCR beta cDNA was made from approximately 520 ng of total RNA. The TCR beta library was amplified through three nested multiplex PCR rounds in a modified ARM-PCR procedure. Each of the first two PCR rounds ran nine to ten cycles with TRBV1-TRBV30 forward and C-beta reverse primers. TCRdb ran MiXCR on the multiplex PCR reads and lists one entry per CDR3 protein. The sample has approximately 74,000 distinct CDR3 sequences; about two thirds are singletons. From unsorted bulk tissue weighing about 18-30 mg, DNA and RNA were co-extracted. The material sequenced was liver tumor tissue from sampling region 4. Indicated subset: tumor region T4, right-lateral pole. The source of these receptors is a woman aged 55-75 years with primary liver carcinoma and hepatitis B virus infection.

Comment on this clonotype: Its ends do not fully match the called genes, so a read error is possible. V usage is TRBV11-1 and J usage is TRBJ2-4; 13 nucleotides match TRBD2. There are 17 residues in the CDR3. The germline gives CDR1 SGHAT, CDR2 FQDESV (reference sequence). The CDR3 region is CANSFPGTSGTRNIQYF. The CDR3 DNA reads as TGTGCCAACAGCTTTCCCGGGACTAGCGGGACCAGAAACATTCAGTACTTC. The entire variable domain, with the rest obtained from reference TRBV11-1 and TRBJ2-4, is as follows: EAEVAQSPRYKITEKSQAVAFWCDPISGHATLYWYRQILGQGPELLVQFQDESVVDDSQLPKDRFSAERLKGVDSTLKIQPAELGDSAMYLCANSFPGTSGTRNIQYFGAGTRLSVL.

To note about this clonotype: A read error is likely, as this CDR3 ends without the conserved phenylalanine or tryptophan. The V gene is TRBV6-5, the J gene TRBJ1-2, with D unclear. Germline CDR1 and CDR2: MNHEY and SVGAGI. The CDR3 has 15 amino acids. CDR3: CASSEAWGFHYGYTL. DNA for the CDR3: TGTGCGAGCAGTGAAGCGTGGGGATTCCACTATGGCTACACCCTC.

Of note for this clonotype: Mismatch with germline at one junction end may stem from a read error. V gene TRBV5-1 combines with J gene TRBJ1-1, with 8 bases lining up with TRBD1. The CDR3 is 15 amino acids. CDR1 and CDR2 (germline): SGHRS, YFSETQ. The CDR3 nucleotides are TGCGCCAGTAGCTCTGACAGGGGAGAGGGGACTGAAGCTTTCTTT. It encodes CASSSDRGEGTEAFF. Full variable domain (outside the CDR3, taken from reference TRBV5-1 and TRBJ1-1): KAGVTQTPRYLIKTRGQQVTLSCSPISGHRSVSWYQQTPGQGLQFLFEYFSETQRNKGNFPGRFSGRQFSNSRSEMNVSTLELGDSALYLCASSSDRGEGTEAFFGQGTRLTVV.

In regard to this clonotype: Just one base apart from a much larger clone, this may be a read error. The chain combines TRBV2 with TRBJ2-1; D possibly matches TRBD1 or TRBD2 (6 bases each). V was shortened by 6 bases and J by 9 bases, with 15 bases between the two germline ends. Germline V lookup: CDR1 SNHLY, CDR2 FYNNEI. The length of the CDR3 is 13 residues. DNA of the CDR3: TGTGCCAGCAGGGAAAACGGGGGCACTGAGCAGTTCTTC. Amino acids: CASRENGGTEQFF. The full variable domain, rest sourced from reference TRBV2 and TRBJ2-1, is EPEVTQTPSHQVTQMGQEVILRCVPISNHLYFYWYRQILGQKVEFLVSFYNNEISEKSEIFDDQFSVERPDGSNFTLKIRSTKLEDSAMYFCASRENGGTEQFFGPGTRLTVL.

Remarks on this clonotype: Since no conserved phenylalanine or tryptophan closes the CDR3, a read error is the likely cause. V and J are TRBV4-1 and TRBJ2-5; 9 bases match TRBD2. Trimming removed 0 bases from V and 6 bases from J; junction bases left unmatched: 5. This CDR3 spans 15 amino acids. Germline V gene sequence: CDR1 MGHRA, CDR2 YSYEKL. DNA of the CDR3: TGCGCCAGCAGCCAAGAGGGACTAGCTAGGAAGACCCAGTACTCC. Translating it yields CASSQEGLARKTQYS.

This clonotype has ten or more counts. The chain employs TRBV12-3 or TRBV12-4 and TRBJ2-7; D perhaps matches TRBD2 (5 bases). V shed 6 bases and J shed 2 bases, with 17 bases lying between them. The CDR3 extends over 15 amino acids. In DNA, the CDR3 is TGTGCCAGCAGCTTCCAGCATAGCGTTGCCTACGAGCAGTACTTC. Translated: CASSFQHSVAYEQYF.

As for this clonotype: The CDR3 carries no conserved terminal phenylalanine or tryptophan, so it likely arises from a read error. The CDR3 reads CAGRAGVRTGELFY. DNA for the CDR3: TGTGCCGGCAGGGCGGGAGTTAGGACCGGGGAGCTGTTTTAT. The chain carries TRBV6-5 and TRBJ2-2; 7 nucleotides agree with TRBD2. The germline V gene encodes CDR1 MNHEY and CDR2 SVGAGI. The CDR3 is 14 residues long.

Of note for this clonotype: Germline is not matched at one junction end, which may reflect a read error. The gene calls are TRBV10-3 and TRBJ1-1; 7 bases fit TRBD1. This CDR3 has 15 residues. Per germline, CDR1 ENHRY and CDR2 SYGVKD. CDR3 loop: CTITRGTAMNTEAFF. CDR3 nucleotides: TGTACCATCACGAGAGGGACAGCTATGAATACTGAAGCTTTCTTT.

In regard to this clonotype: The junction departs from germline at one end; a sequencing error may be responsible. The chain uses TRBV6-5 and TRBJ2-7; the D gene is possibly TRBD2 (5 bases). Germline V lookup: CDR1 MNHEY, CDR2 SVGAGI. The CDR3 has 15 residues. For the CDR3, the DNA is TGTGTCAGCAGTTACTCCTCCGGGGTCCCCTACGAGCAGTACTTC. This sequence encodes CVSSYSSGVPYEQYF.

By frequency in the sample, this clonotype is medium-sized (0.01 to 0.1%). The genes are TRBV6-5 and TRBJ1-2, with D perhaps TRBD1 (5 bases). Trimming left V 2 bases short and J 4 bases short, with 8 bases between. The germline gives CDR1 MNHEY, CDR2 SVGAGI. This CDR3 has 13 amino acids. This CDR3 reads CASSYGGSYGYTF. The CDR3 bases are TGTGCCAGCAGTTACGGGGGATCCTATGGCTACACCTTC.

Note on this clonotype: The junction does not match germline at one end; this may be a read error. CDR3 DNA sequence: TGTGCCAGTAGCCAAGTCCCAGACAGGGCGCCGAACACCGGTGAGCTGTCTTTT. Amino acids: CASSQVPDRAPNTGELSF. The genes are TRBV4-2 and TRBJ2-2; 7 bases map to TRBD1. Germline V gene data show CDR1 as LGHNA and CDR2 as YNFKEQ. This CDR3 contains 18 residues.

In the case of this clonotype: The junction differs from germline at one of its ends, possibly a read error. V usage is TRBV19 and J usage is TRBJ2-1; D unresolved. Looked up from germline, CDR1 is LNHDA and CDR2 is SQIVND (reference sequence). The CDR3 sequence is 13 residues long. The CDR3 DNA sequence: TGTACCAGTAGTATTCGGGCCCGCAATGAGCAGTTCTTC. It translates to CTSSIRARNEQFF.

About this clonotype itself: One end of the junction varies from germline; a read error may be responsible. The chain is built from TRBV4-2 and TRBJ2-7, with 14 bases matching TRBD2. Germline lookup yields CDR1 LGHNA and CDR2 YNFKEQ. The CDR3 consists of 15 residues. This chain's CDR3 is CARSLGLAGAYEQYF. The CDR3 region has the DNA TGTGCCAGAAGCCTGGGACTAGCGGGAGCATACGAGCAATACTTC.

The table lists this clonotype with many counts. The V and J genes are TRBV11-2 and TRBJ2-5; D may match TRBD1 or TRBD2 (6 bases each). V dropped 4 bases and J dropped 4 bases, with 10 bases sitting between them. This CDR3 contains 13 residues. Germline V gene data show CDR1 as SGHAT and CDR2 as FQNNGV. The CDR3 DNA follows: TGTGCCAGCAGCTCAGAGGGGGGAGAGACCCAGTACTTC. It codes for CASSSEGGETQYF.

By proportion, this clonotype is medium-sized (0.01 to 0.1%). The chain links TRBV11-2 to TRBJ2-5; tentatively, D is TRBD1 (6 bases). The CDR3 length is 15 residues. The V and J ends lost 5 bases and 5 bases respectively, with 18 bases between them. Germline V gives CDR1 SGHAT, CDR2 FQNNGV. The CDR3 reads CASSRESGVWETQYF. The CDR3 DNA reads TGTGCCAGCAGCCGTGAATCAGGGGTTTGGGAGACCCAGTACTTC.

This clonotype was recorded once. The J gene is TRBJ2-4, the V gene TRBV4-1; 10 bases are a match to TRBD2. CDR3 size: 18 residues. V was pared by 4 bases and J by 2 bases, with 11 bases of the junction left unmatched. Germline CDR1 MGHRA, CDR2 YSYEKL. For the CDR3, the DNA is TGCGCCAGCAGCCTGGGACAAGCGGGAGGGCCGACCAAAAACATTCAGTACTTC. This gives the protein CASSLGQAGGPTKNIQYF.